This T cell receptor beta chain stems from a study of beta chain features in type 1 diabetes. Study information: Healthy donors resembled patients in age, gender and cell yields. Study-level findings and limits: There was a moderate but significant shortening of TCRB CDR3s in all four CD4+ subsets of Type 1 diabetes patients.

The CDR3 has 16 residues. V was shortened by 7 bases and J by 4 bases, with 20 bases between the two germline ends. Germline V lookup: CDR1 SGHTA, CDR2 FQGNSA. On this clone: Its target is unknown.

Every bit of the isolated RNA underwent reverse transcription, so sequencing read expressed TCRB transcripts. Clones were sequenced by immunoSEQ multiplex PCR, and TCRdb holds only the in-frame ones, with some missing. The sample lists around 600,000 clones, around 12% occurring once. The TCR originated in a man aged 30 to 39 with type 1 diabetes. This chain connects TRBV7-2 to TRBJ2-1; a weak D match, TRBD2 (6 bases). Sample: naive CD4+ T cells from blood. CDR3 in DNA: TGTGCCAGCATCCCCTGGGCGGGGAGCGAATACAATGAGCAGTTCTTC. Protein sequence: CASIPWAGSEYNEQFF.